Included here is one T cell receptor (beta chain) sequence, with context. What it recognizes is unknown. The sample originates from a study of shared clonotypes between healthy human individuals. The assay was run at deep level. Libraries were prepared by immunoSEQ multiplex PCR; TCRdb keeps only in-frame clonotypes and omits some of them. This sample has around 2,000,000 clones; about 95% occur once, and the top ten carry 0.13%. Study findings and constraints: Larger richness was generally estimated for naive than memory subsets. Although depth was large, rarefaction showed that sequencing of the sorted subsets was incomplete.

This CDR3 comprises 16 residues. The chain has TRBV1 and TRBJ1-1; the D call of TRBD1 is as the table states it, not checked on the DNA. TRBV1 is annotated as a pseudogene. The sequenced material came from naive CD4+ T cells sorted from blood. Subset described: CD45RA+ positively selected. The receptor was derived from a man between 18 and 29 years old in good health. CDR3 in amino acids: CTSSPRQGAFVTEAFF. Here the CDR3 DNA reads TGCACCAGCAGCCCCCGACAGGGGGCGTTTGTTACTGAAGCTTTCTTT.